The T cell receptor (beta chain) under discussion was sequenced for a study of T cell responses to AZD1222 COVID-19 vaccine. Overall study results and limits: Only a handful of AZD1222 recipients, six or seven in all, had baseline seropositivity. Across the whole spike, CD4 TCRs peaked at regions 160-218 and 743-854.

The CDR3 extends over 14 amino acids. Germline values: CDR1 SGHRS, CDR2 YFSETQ. Trimming stripped 0 bases from V and 4 bases from J, with 10 bases between. Assay: immunoSEQ multiplex PCR; the TCRdb copy retains only in-frame clones and omits some. This sample has about 74,000 clones, with less than 95% found just once. Points on this clone: Its matching antigen is unknown.

The chain uses TRBV5-1 and TRBJ1-2; unclear D gene. This clonotype was obtained from an adult who received the AZD1222 COVID-19 vaccine. This specimen consisted of peripheral blood, obtained 28 days after the second AZD1222 dose. DNA for the CDR3: TGCGCCAGCAGCTTGGACTCAGTCCCCTATGGCTACACCTTC. Protein: CASSLDSVPYGYTF. The full variable domain, its missing parts supplied by reference TRBV5-1 and TRBJ1-2, is KAGVTQTPRYLIKTRGQQVTLSCSPISGHRSVSWYQQTPGQGLQFLFEYFSETQRNKGNFPGRFSGRQFSNSRSEMNVSTLELGDSALYLCASSLDSVPYGYTFGSGTRLTVV.